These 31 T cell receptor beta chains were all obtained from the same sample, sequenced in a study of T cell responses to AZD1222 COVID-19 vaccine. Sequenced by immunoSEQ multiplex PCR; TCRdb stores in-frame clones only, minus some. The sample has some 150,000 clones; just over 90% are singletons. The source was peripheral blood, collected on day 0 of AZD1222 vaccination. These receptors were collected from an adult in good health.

The CDR3 is CASSLRAGSYEQYF. CDR3 nucleotide sequence: TGCGCCAGCAGCTTGCGTGCCGGCTCCTACGAGCAGTACTTC. This rearrangement joins TRBV5-1 to TRBJ2-7; D uncertain. The CDR3 covers 14 residues. CDR1 is SGHRS and CDR2 is YFSETQ in the germline V gene. The germline V and J ends were trimmed by 1 base and 0 bases, with 8 bases remaining between them.

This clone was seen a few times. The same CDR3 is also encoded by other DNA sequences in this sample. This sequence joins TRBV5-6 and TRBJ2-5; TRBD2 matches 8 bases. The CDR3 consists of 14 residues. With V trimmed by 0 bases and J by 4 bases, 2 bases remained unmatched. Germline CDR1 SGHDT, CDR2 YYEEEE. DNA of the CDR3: TGTGCCAGCAGCTTGGCGGGGGGGCCAGAGACCCAGTACTTC. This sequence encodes CASSLAGGPETQYF.

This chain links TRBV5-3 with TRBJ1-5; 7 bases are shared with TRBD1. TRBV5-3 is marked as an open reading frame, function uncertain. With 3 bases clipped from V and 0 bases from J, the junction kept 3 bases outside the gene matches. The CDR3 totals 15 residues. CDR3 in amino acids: CARSSGQYSNQPQHF. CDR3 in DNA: TGTGCCAGAAGCTCGGGACAGTATAGCAATCAGCCCCAGCATTTT.

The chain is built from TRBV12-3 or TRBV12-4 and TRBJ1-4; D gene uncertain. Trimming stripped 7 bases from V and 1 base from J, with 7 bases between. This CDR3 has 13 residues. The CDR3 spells CASTAGTNEKLFF. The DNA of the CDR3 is TGTGCCAGCACGGCAGGAACTAATGAAAAACTGTTTTTT.

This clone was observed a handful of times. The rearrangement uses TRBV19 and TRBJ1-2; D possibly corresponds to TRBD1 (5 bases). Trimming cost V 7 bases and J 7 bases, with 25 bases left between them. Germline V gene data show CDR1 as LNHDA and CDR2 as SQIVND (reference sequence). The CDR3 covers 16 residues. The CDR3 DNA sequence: TGTGCCAGTACTTACTCGGTGGTCCGGGGGGTCCGTGGCTACACCTTC. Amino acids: CASTYSVVRGVRGYTF.

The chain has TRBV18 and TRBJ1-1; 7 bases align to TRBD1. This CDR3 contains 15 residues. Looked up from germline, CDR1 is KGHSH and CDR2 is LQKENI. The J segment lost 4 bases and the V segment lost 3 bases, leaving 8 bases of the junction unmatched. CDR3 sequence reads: CASSPPIAGGTEAFF. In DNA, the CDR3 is TGTGCCAGCTCACCCCCCATTGCAGGGGGCACTGAAGCTTTCTTT.

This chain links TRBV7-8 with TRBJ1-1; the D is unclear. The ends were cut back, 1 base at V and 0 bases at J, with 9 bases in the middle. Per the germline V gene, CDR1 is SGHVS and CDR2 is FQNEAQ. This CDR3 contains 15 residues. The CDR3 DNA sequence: TGTGCCAGCAGCTTAGGAAATAAAATGAACACTGAAGCTTTCTTT. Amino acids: CASSLGNKMNTEAFF. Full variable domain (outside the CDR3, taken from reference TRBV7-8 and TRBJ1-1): GAGVSQSPRYKVAKRGQDVALRCDPISGHVSLFWYQQALGQGPEFLTYFQNEAQLDKSGLPSDRFFAERPEGSVSTLKIQRTQQEDSAVYLCASSLGNKMNTEAFFGQGTRLTVV.

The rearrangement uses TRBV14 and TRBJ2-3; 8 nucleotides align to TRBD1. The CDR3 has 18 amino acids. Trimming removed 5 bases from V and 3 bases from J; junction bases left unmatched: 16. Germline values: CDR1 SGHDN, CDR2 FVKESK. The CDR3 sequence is CASSAKVRTGTGTDTQYF. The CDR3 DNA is TGTGCCAGCAGCGCCAAAGTTAGGACAGGGACTGGGACAGATACGCAGTATTTT. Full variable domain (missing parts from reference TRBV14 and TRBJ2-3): EAGVTQFPSHSVIEKGQTVTLRCDPISGHDNLYWYRRVMGKEIKFLLHFVKESKQDESGMPNNRFLAERTGGTYSTLKVQPAELEDSGVYFCASSAKVRTGTGTDTQYFGPGTRLTVL.

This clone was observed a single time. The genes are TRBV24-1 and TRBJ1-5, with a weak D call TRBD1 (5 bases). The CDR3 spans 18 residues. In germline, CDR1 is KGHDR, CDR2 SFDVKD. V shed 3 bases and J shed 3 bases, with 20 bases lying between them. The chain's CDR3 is CATSDPSSGDAINQPQHF. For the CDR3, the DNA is TGTGCCACCAGTGATCCCTCCTCGGGGGACGCCATCAATCAGCCCCAGCATTTT.

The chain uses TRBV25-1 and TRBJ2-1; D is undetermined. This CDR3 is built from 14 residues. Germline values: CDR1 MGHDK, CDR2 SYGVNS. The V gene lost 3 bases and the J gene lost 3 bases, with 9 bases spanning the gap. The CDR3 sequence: CASSDLSDYNEQFF. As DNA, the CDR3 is TGTGCCAGCAGTGACTTGTCGGACTACAATGAGCAGTTCTTC.

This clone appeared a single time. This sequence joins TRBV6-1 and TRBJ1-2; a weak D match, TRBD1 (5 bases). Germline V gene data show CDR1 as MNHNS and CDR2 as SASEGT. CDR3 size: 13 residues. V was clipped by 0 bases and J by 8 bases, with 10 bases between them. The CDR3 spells CASSEAPGRGYTF. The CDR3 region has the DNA TGTGCCAGCAGTGAAGCGCCGGGGCGCGGCTACACCTTC.

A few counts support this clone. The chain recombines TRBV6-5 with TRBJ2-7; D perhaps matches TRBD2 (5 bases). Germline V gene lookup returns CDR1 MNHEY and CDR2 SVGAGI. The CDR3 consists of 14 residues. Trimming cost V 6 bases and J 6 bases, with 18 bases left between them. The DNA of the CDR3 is TGTGCCAGCAGACCCAATATGGGAGTGTTCGAGCAGTACTTC. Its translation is CASRPNMGVFEQYF.

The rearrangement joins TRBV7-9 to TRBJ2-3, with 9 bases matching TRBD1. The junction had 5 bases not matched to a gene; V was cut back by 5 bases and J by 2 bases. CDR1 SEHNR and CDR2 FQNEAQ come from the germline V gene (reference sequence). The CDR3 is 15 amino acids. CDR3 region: CASSPGQGDTDTQYF. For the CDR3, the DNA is TGTGCCAGCAGCCCGGGACAGGGCGACACAGATACGCAGTATTTT. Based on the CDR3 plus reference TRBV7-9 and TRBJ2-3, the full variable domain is DTGVSQNPRHKITKRGQNVTFRCDPISEHNRLYWYRQTLGQGPEFLTYFQNEAQLEKSRLLSDRFSAERPKGSFSTLEIQRTEQGDSAMYLCASSPGQGDTDTQYFGPGTRLTVL.

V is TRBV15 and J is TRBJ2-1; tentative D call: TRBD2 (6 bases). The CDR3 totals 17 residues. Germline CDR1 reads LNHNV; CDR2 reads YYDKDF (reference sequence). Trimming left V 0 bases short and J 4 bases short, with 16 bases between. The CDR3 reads CATSRDVGLGLYNEQFF. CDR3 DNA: TGTGCCACCAGCAGAGACGTCGGGCTGGGACTTTACAATGAGCAGTTCTTC.

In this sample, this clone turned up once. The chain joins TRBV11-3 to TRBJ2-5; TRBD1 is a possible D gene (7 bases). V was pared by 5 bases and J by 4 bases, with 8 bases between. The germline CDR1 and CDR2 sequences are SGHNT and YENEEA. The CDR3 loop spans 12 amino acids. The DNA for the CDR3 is TGTGCCAGCAGCCAGGGGGGAGAGACCCAGTACTTC. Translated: CASSQGGETQYF.

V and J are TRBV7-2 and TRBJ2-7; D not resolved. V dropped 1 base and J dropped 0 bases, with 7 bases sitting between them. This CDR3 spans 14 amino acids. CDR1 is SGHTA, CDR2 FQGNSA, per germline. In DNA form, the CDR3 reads TGTGCCAGCAGCTTAGAGAGGCGCTCCTACGAGCAGTACTTC. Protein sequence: CASSLERRSYEQYF.

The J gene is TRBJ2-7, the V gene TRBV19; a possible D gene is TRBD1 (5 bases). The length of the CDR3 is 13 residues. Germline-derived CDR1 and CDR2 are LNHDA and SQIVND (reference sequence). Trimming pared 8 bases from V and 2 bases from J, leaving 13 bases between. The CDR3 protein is CASGHTWPYEQYF. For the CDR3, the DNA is TGTGCCAGTGGACACACCTGGCCCTACGAGCAGTACTTC.

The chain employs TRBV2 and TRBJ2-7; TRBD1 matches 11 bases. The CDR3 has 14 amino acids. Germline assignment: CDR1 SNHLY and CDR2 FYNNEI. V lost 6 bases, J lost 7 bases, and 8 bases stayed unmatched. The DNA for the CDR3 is TGTGCCAGCAGAGATCCGGGACAGGGGGAAGAGCAGTACTTC. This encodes CASRDPGQGEEQYF.

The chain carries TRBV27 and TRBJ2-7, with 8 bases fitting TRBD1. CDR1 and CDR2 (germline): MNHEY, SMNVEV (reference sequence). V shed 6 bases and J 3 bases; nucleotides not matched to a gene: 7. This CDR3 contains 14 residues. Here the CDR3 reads CASRGQAAFYEQYF. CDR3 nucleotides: TGTGCCAGCAGGGGACAGGCGGCTTTCTACGAGCAGTACTTC.

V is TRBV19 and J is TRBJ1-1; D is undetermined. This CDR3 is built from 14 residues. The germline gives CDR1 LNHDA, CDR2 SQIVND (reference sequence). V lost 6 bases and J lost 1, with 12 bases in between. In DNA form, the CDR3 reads TGTGCCAGTAGGAGAGGTTCCCAGAACACTGAAGCTTTCTTT. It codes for CASRRGSQNTEAFF. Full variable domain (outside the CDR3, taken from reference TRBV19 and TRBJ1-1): DGGITQSPKYLFRKEGQNVTLSCEQNLNHDAMYWYRQDPGQGLRLIYYSQIVNDFQKGDIAEGYSVSREKKESFPLTVTSAQKNPTAFYLCASRRGSQNTEAFFGQGTRLTVV.

CDR3 sequence reads: CASSFGGGTEAFF. The DNA of the CDR3 is TGTGCCAGCAGCTTTGGAGGGGGCACTGAAGCTTTCTTT. V and J are TRBV7-2 and TRBJ1-1, with D perhaps matching TRBD1 (6 bases). The ends were cut back, 3 bases at V and 4 bases at J, with 9 bases in the middle. The germline gives CDR1 SGHTA, CDR2 FQGNSA. CDR3 size: 13 residues.

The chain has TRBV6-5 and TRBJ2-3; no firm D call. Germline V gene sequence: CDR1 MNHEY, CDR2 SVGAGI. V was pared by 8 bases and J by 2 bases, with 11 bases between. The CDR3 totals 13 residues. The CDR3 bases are TGTGCCAGCGCGTCGGTCTACACAGATACGCAGTATTTT. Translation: CASASVYTDTQYF.

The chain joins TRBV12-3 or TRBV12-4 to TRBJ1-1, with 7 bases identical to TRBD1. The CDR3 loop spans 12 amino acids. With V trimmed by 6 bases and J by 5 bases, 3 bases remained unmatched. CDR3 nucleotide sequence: TGTGCCAGCAGGGTACAGGGGACTGAAGCTTTCTTT. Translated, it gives CASRVQGTEAFF.

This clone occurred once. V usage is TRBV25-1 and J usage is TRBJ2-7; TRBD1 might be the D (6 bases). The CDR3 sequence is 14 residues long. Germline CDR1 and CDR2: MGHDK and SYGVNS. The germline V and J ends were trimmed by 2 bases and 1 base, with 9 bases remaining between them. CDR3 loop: CASSEQGRSYEQYF. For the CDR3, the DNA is TGTGCCAGCAGTGAACAGGGGCGATCCTACGAGCAGTACTTC.

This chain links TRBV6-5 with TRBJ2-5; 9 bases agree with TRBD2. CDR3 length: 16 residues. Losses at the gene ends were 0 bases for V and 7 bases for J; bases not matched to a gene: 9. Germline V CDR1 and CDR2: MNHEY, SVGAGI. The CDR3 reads CASSYSWREGLATQYF. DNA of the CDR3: TGTGCCAGCAGTTACTCCTGGCGGGAGGGTTTGGCGACCCAGTACTTC.

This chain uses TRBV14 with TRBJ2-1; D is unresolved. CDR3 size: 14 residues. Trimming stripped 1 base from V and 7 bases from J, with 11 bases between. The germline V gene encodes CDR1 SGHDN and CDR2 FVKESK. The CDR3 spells CASSQGEIFNEQFF. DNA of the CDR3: TGTGCCAGCAGCCAAGGAGAAATATTTAATGAGCAGTTCTTC. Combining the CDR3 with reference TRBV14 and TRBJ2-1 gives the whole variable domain EAGVTQFPSHSVIEKGQTVTLRCDPISGHDNLYWYRRVMGKEIKFLLHFVKESKQDESGMPNNRFLAERTGGTYSTLKVQPAELEDSGVYFCASSQGEIFNEQFFGPGTRLTVL.

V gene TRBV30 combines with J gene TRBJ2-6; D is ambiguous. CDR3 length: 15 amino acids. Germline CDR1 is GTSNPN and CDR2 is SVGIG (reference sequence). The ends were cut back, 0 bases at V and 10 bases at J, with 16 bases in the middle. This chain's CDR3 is CAWSVSNWPLNVLTF. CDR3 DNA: TGTGCCTGGAGTGTGTCCAACTGGCCCTTAAACGTCCTGACTTTC.

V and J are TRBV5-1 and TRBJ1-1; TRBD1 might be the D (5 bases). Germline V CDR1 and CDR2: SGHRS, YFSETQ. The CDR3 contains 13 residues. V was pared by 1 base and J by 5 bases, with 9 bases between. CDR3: CASSLQGRTEAFF. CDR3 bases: TGCGCCAGCAGCTTGCAGGGTCGGACTGAAGCTTTCTTT.

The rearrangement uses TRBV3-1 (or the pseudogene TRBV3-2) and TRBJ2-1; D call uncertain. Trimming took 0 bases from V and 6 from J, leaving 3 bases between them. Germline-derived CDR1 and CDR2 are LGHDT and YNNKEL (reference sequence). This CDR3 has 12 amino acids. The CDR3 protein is CASSQERNEQFF. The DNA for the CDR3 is TGTGCCAGCAGCCAAGAACGCAATGAGCAGTTCTTC.

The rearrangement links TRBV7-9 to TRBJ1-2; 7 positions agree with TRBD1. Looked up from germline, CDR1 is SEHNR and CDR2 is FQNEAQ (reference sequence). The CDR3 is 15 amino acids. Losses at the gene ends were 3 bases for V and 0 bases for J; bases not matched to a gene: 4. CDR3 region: CASSFRGGSNYGYTF. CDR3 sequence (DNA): TGTGCCAGCAGCTTTCGAGGGGGCTCTAACTATGGCTACACCTTC.

The CDR3 is CASSPTSGGPGTQYF. The CDR3 bases are TGTGCCAGCAGCCCAACTAGCGGGGGACCCGGGACCCAGTACTTC. The rearrangement links TRBV7-2 to TRBJ2-5; TRBD2 agrees at 11 bases. V lost 5 bases, J lost 7 bases, and 9 bases stayed unmatched. The CDR3 length is 15 residues. CDR1 is SGHTA and CDR2 is FQGNSA in the germline V gene.